Presented here are 7 T cell receptor beta chains from one specimen sequenced in a study of OX40 agonist ivuxolimab in advanced cancers. Some clones are missing from TCRdb's copy, which holds only in-frame ones; the method was immunoSEQ multiplex PCR. The data hold about 70,000 clones, with approximately 92% observed a single time. This material consisted of CD4+ or CD8+ T cells sorted from blood, taken in a trial of the OX40 agonist ivuxolimab. The origin of the receptors is an adult with an advanced solid tumor such as melanoma, head and neck, liver or kidney cancer.

V gene TRBV5-4 combines with J gene TRBJ2-2; D is undetermined. The length of the CDR3 is 15 residues. Trimming cost V 2 bases and J 2 bases, with 10 bases left between them. Germline V gene sequence: CDR1 SGHNT, CDR2 YYREEE (reference sequence). CDR3 nucleotides: TGTGCCAGCAGCTTAGGTGGGGAAAACACCGGGGAGCTGTTTTTT. Its translation is CASSLGGENTGELFF.

In this sample, this clone turned up a few times. This chain links TRBV4-1 with TRBJ1-5; D unresolved. The CDR3 is 15 residues long. The germline V and J ends were trimmed by 1 base and 2 bases, with 9 bases remaining between them. CDR1 is MGHRA and CDR2 is YSYEKL in the germline V gene. CDR3 residues: CASSQGGFGNQPQHF. The CDR3 nucleotides are TGCGCCAGCAGCCAAGGAGGGTTTGGCAATCAGCCCCAGCATTTT.

The V and J genes are TRBV10-3 and TRBJ2-2; 8 bases map to TRBD1. The CDR3 loop spans 15 amino acids. J was trimmed by 0 bases and V by 10 bases; bases with no gene match: 7. The V gene's germline CDR1 is ENHRY and CDR2 SYGVKD. The CDR3 loop is CATQGGQANTGELFF. The CDR3 region has the DNA TGTGCCACCCAAGGGGGACAGGCGAACACCGGGGAGCTGTTTTTT.

The chain has TRBV6-5 and TRBJ2-2; 10 bases fit TRBD2. CDR1 and CDR2 from the germline V gene are MNHEY and SVGAGI. The junction had 5 bases not matched to a gene; V was cut back by 0 bases and J by 7 bases. The CDR3 extends over 16 amino acids. Written as DNA, the CDR3 is TGTGCCAGCAGTTACTCAGGAGCGGGAGGGGTCGGGGAGCTGTTTTTT. Translation gives CASSYSGAGGVGELFF.

The chain combines TRBV5-6 with TRBJ1-2; 10 bases agree with TRBD1. Looked up from germline, CDR1 is SGHDT and CDR2 is YYEEEE. The CDR3 totals 13 residues. The V gene end was trimmed by 4 bases and the J gene end by 8 bases; junction bases not matched to a gene: 5. CDR3 in DNA: TGTGCCAGCAGCGAGACAGGGGGCCAGGGCTACACCTTC. Protein sequence: CASSETGGQGYTF.

The V gene is TRBV6-1, the J gene TRBJ2-3, with TRBD1 matching over 8 bases. CDR1 MNHNS and CDR2 SASEGT come from the germline V gene. This CDR3 is built from 15 residues. V gave up 2 bases and J gave up 3 bases; unmatched junction bases: 4. The CDR3 protein is CASSEPGGGTDTQYF. The CDR3 coding sequence is TGTGCCAGCAGTGAACCAGGGGGCGGAACAGATACGCAGTATTTT.

The chain carries TRBV10-3 and TRBJ1-2; 9 nucleotides agree with TRBD1. The CDR3 length is 22 residues. Per germline, CDR1 ENHRY and CDR2 SYGVKD. With 4 bases clipped from V and 0 bases from J, the junction kept 24 bases outside the gene matches. CDR3 residues: CAISGMGRTQGALRVANYGYTF. The DNA of the CDR3 is TGTGCCATCAGTGGGATGGGCCGGACACAGGGGGCGTTAAGGGTAGCTAACTATGGCTACACCTTC.